This T cell receptor (beta chain) was sequenced in a study of naive and memory T cell subsets. Study-level points and caveats: A few larger clonotypes appeared in naive repertoires, especially CD8, possibly memory cells re-expressing CD45RA. Over 95% of naive TCR sequences appeared only once after error correction, unlike memory subsets. Between naive and memory subsets, TCR abundance power law exponents differed. TCR counts from RNA may reflect activation-linked expression changes.

CDR3 length: 14 amino acids. The V gene lost 8 bases and the J gene lost 2 bases, with 13 bases spanning the gap. Germline V gene data show CDR1 as SGHTA and CDR2 as FQGNSA. This clonotype was counted a single time. No antigen is known for it. A read error is possible here, since a much larger clone lies one base away. The beta constant-region primer was an equimolar mix of two oligonucleotides covering TRBC1 and TRBC2. Nested alpha and beta constant-region primers with the SP2 primer drove four PCR rounds on ligated cDNA. A 12-nucleotide UMI and the SP2 primer were added to the cDNA 3' end by oligonucleotide ligation. TCRdb used MiXCR to reprocess the UMI-ligation and nested PCR reads, holding one entry per CDR3 protein. The sample shows around 100,000 distinct CDR3 sequences, around 13% of them seen only once.

The sequenced sample was naive CD8+ T cells from blood. The chain couples TRBV7-2 to TRBJ1-5; perhaps TRBD1 as D (5 bases). This TCR was recovered from a human donor in good health. CDR3 sequence: CASGTTGGNQPQHF. The CDR3 DNA is TGTGCCAGCGGCACCACAGGTGGCAATCAGCCCCAGCATTTT.